This TCR beta chain was captured in a study of blood T cell repertoires in COVID-19. Study in general: Some COVID-19 samples were acute and others convalescent; all came from the United States, Italy and Spain. Sources were T cells, B-cell-depleted T cells, or PBMCs; the material itself was cDNA or gDNA.

Per the authors' pipeline: How many nucleated cells were present was estimated from reference gene primer amplification. TCRdb's copy holds only in-frame clones and misses some; the assay was immunoSEQ multiplex PCR. V and J calls and clone size are given by that table; D and trimming were obtained from the DNA. The repertoire holds under 150,000 clones, with 88% as singletons. The clonotype originates from a human donor in a cohort sampled during active COVID-19. The sequenced sample was peripheral blood.

Written as DNA, the CDR3 is TGTGCCAGCAGCCGCGGGACTAGCGGGGGGACTAGCACAGATACGCAGTATTTT. Encoded protein: CASSRGTSGGTSTDTQYF. The J gene is TRBJ2-3, the V gene TRBV5-4; 15 nucleotides match TRBD2. The CDR3 runs to 18 residues. Germline CDR1 reads SGHNT; CDR2 reads YYREEE (reference sequence). Trimming cost V 4 bases and J 0 bases; bases outside gene matches: 6.